The clone carrying this T cell receptor beta chain was counted only a few times. Its antigen is undetermined. One end of the junction does not line up with germline, which may come from a read error. CDR3 length: 15 residues. Germline V lookup: CDR1 MGHRA, CDR2 YSYEKL. The data were taken from a study of neurological immune-mediated disorders. Study observations and caveats: HTLV-1-associated myelopathy ranked highest for TCR clonal expansion and multiple sclerosis lowest, beneath healthy controls. Among expanded clones, no CDR3 amino acid sequences were shared across subjects, a pattern suggesting private repertoires in all groups.

TCRdb reprocessed the 5' RACE reads with MiXCR, giving one entry per CDR3 protein. The data contain more than 45,000 distinct CDR3 sequences, 3.6% of them seen just once; the ten biggest clones take up approximately 1.6%. This TCR came from a man in his thirties or forties with multiple sclerosis. Sequenced: PBMCs. This chain connects TRBV4-1 to TRBJ1-5, with 8 bases matching TRBD1. The CDR3 bases are TGCGCCAGCAGCTACAGGGGGTTATACAATCAGCCCCAGAATTTT. Amino acids: CASSYRGLYNQPQNF.